What follows are 18 T cell receptor beta chains derived from one specimen sequenced in a study of T cell responses to AZD1222 COVID-19 vaccine. TCRdb keeps only in-frame clones here, not all; method: immunoSEQ multiplex PCR. The sample holds about 110,000 clones; around 87% are singletons and the top ten take 4.4%. The sequencing used peripheral blood, collected 28 days after the second AZD1222 dose. The receptors were sampled from an adult who received the AZD1222 COVID-19 vaccine.

The V and J genes are TRBV19 and TRBJ1-3; D is undetermined. V dropped 2 bases and J dropped 3 bases, with 8 bases sitting between them. The germline CDR1 and CDR2 sequences are LNHDA and SQIVND (reference sequence). This CDR3 comprises 14 residues. The CDR3, as DNA: TGTGCCAGTAGTATATGGCTAGATGGAAACACCATATATTTT. Encoded protein: CASSIWLDGNTIYF.

The chain combines TRBV18 with TRBJ1-2; no clear D. The germline V gene encodes CDR1 KGHSH and CDR2 LQKENI. This CDR3 is 13 amino acids long. Trimming cost V 1 base and J 3 bases, with 6 bases left between them. The CDR3 is CASSPLGDYGYTF. In DNA form, the CDR3 reads TGTGCCAGCTCACCACTGGGAGACTATGGCTACACCTTC.

CDR3 bases: TGTGCCAGTAGTACAGGGACAGGGGGCATGGGATCCCAGCATTTT. It yields the protein CASSTGTGGMGSQHF. The chain links TRBV19 to TRBJ1-5; 12 bases map to TRBD1. CDR1 and CDR2 from the germline V gene are LNHDA and SQIVND (reference sequence). The CDR3 length is 15 residues. J was trimmed by 11 bases and V by 4 bases; bases with no gene match: 9.

The V and J genes are TRBV24-1 and TRBJ2-2, with D perhaps being TRBD1 or TRBD2 (5 bases each). Germline-derived CDR1 and CDR2 are KGHDR and SFDVKD. V shed 1 base and J shed 1 base, with 15 bases lying between them. The CDR3 covers 18 residues. The CDR3 DNA reads TGTGCCACCAGTGATTTAAACGCCGGGACCGAGAACACCGGGGAGCTGTTTTTT. It encodes CATSDLNAGTENTGELFF.

The chain couples TRBV4-2 to TRBJ1-2, with D possibly matching TRBD1 (5 bases). Trimming took 1 base from V and 4 from J, leaving 13 bases between them. CDR3 size: 15 residues. Germline loops: CDR1 LGHNA, CDR2 YNFKEQ. The CDR3 DNA is TGTGCCAGCAGCCAAGGATTGGAGGGACTCTATGGCTACACCTTC. This encodes CASSQGLEGLYGYTF.

The gene calls are TRBV3-1 (or the pseudogene TRBV3-2) and TRBJ2-5; 7 nucleotides align to TRBD1. This CDR3 is built from 14 residues. J lost 1 base, V lost 4 bases, and 3 bases had no gene match. Germline CDR1 LGHDT, CDR2 YNNKEL (reference sequence). The CDR3 is CASSPGQVQETQYF. CDR3 coding DNA: TGTGCCAGCAGCCCAGGACAGGTCCAAGAGACCCAGTACTTC.

The chain recombines TRBV27 with TRBJ2-7; the D is unclear. The CDR3 extends over 14 amino acids. V lost 6 bases and J 6 bases, leaving 18 bases between the germline ends. CDR1 is MNHEY and CDR2 is SMNVEV in the germline V gene (reference sequence). The CDR3 DNA is TGTGCCAGCAGCCAAAGGGCTCCGGTAGGCGAGCAGTACTTC. This encodes CASSQRAPVGEQYF.

The DNA of the CDR3 is TGTGCCAGCAGTTCCTCGGGACAGGGAAATGACGAGCAGTACTTC. Amino acids: CASSSSGQGNDEQYF. The chain carries TRBV28 and TRBJ2-7; 9 nucleotides align to TRBD1. V dropped 4 bases and J dropped 5; count of bases not matched to a gene: 9. CDR3 length: 15 amino acids. In germline, CDR1 is MDHEN, CDR2 SYDVKM.

The chain recombines TRBV19 with TRBJ2-7; 8 bases agree with TRBD2. The V gene end was trimmed by 5 bases and the J gene end by 0 bases; junction bases not matched to a gene: 9. The CDR3 consists of 16 residues. CDR1 LNHDA and CDR2 SQIVND come from the germline V gene (reference sequence). The CDR3 coding sequence is TGTGCCAGTAGTCATTTAACTAGCGGCAGCTCCTACGAGCAGTACTTC. Translation gives CASSHLTSGSSYEQYF.

The chain is built from TRBV10-3 and TRBJ1-2; a weak D match, TRBD1 (5 bases). CDR3 length equals 15 residues. CDR1 ENHRY and CDR2 SYGVKD come from the germline V gene. V lost 3 bases and J 6 bases, leaving 17 bases between the germline ends. CDR3 sequence (DNA): TGTGCCATCAGTGACCTCTTGGGGGGTACGAATGGCTACACCTTC. It specifies CAISDLLGGTNGYTF.

A single count supports this clone. The chain combines TRBV7-2 with TRBJ1-6, with D uncertain. V shed 3 bases and J shed 7 bases, with 10 bases lying between them. Germline values: CDR1 SGHTA, CDR2 FQGNSA. This CDR3 region has 14 residues. CDR3 nucleotide sequence: TGTGCCAGCAGCTTCCTAGACGCGAATTCACCCCTCCACTTT. Residues: CASSFLDANSPLHF.

V usage is TRBV27 and J usage is TRBJ1-1, with 8 positions matching TRBD1. The CDR3 is made up of 16 amino acids. Germline lookup yields CDR1 MNHEY and CDR2 SMNVEV (reference sequence). The trim removed 3 bases at V and 1 base at J, leaving 7 bases unmatched. CDR3 residues: CASSFQGAKTNTEAFF. The CDR3 region has the DNA TGTGCCAGCAGTTTTCAGGGGGCGAAGACGAACACTGAAGCTTTCTTT.

V is TRBV10-3 and J is TRBJ1-5, with 9 bases fitting TRBD1. The V segment lost 6 bases and the J segment 3 bases; nucleotides outside the gene matches: 6. Germline values: CDR1 ENHRY, CDR2 SYGVKD. CDR3 length: 15 amino acids. CDR3 residues: CAISWGQGHNQPQHF. CDR3 coding DNA: TGTGCCATCAGCTGGGGACAGGGCCACAATCAGCCCCAGCATTTT.

V usage is TRBV28 and J usage is TRBJ1-2; TRBD1 is a possible D gene (5 bases). V was cut by 3 bases and J by 5 bases, with 10 bases left in between. Germline lookup yields CDR1 MDHEN and CDR2 SYDVKM. This CDR3 is built from 13 residues. This CDR3 reads CASSFEGEYGYTF. CDR3 in DNA: TGTGCCAGCAGTTTTGAAGGGGAATATGGCTACACCTTC.

The chain recombines TRBV7-9 with TRBJ1-5; the match to TRBD1 covers 8 bases. Trimming took 5 bases from V and 6 from J; bases not matched to a gene: 9. CDR3 length equals 15 residues. The germline CDR1 and CDR2 sequences are SEHNR and FQNEAQ (reference sequence). The CDR3: CASSPGAGGGQPQHF. CDR3 in DNA: TGTGCCAGCAGCCCCGGGGCAGGGGGCGGTCAGCCCCAGCATTTT.

The V call is TRBV7-3, the J call TRBJ2-1; D gene uncertain. Trimming removed 1 base at V and 7 bases at J, with 8 bases between. The CDR3 loop spans 13 amino acids. Germline V CDR1 and CDR2: SGHTA, FQGTGA. CDR3 nucleotides: TGTGCCAGCAGCTTAAGTTTCGATAATGAGCAGTTCTTC. Protein product: CASSLSFDNEQFF.

The chain has TRBV5-8 and TRBJ1-5, with 7 positions matching TRBD1. Germline-derived CDR1 and CDR2 are SGHTS and YDEGEE. Trimming cost V 3 bases and J 2 bases; bases outside gene matches: 17. The CDR3 length is 19 residues. For the CDR3, the DNA is TGTGCCAGCAGCTCCATTCCGCCAGGGGGGTATGTCGGCAATCAGCCCCAGCATTTT. The encoded protein is CASSSIPPGGYVGNQPQHF.

Details on this clone: The sample has other DNA sequences that encode this CDR3 too. The chain employs TRBV18 and TRBJ1-1; D is uncertain. The CDR3 covers 12 residues. The ends were cut back, 6 bases at V and 1 base at J, with 6 bases in the middle. Germline V gene sequence: CDR1 KGHSH, CDR2 LQKENI. CDR3 sequence: CASSRGNTEAFF. The DNA of the CDR3 is TGTGCCAGCTCCCGGGGGAACACTGAAGCTTTCTTT.